The TCR beta chain under discussion was sequenced for a study of blood T cells in healthy people across ages. A second roughly 7 to 11 cycle PCR used barcoded and J-beta primers. Via MiXCR, TCRdb re-called the 5' RACE reads, giving one row per CDR3 protein. The table shows roughly 1 million distinct CDR3 sequences, with around 25% occurring only once. The V gene lost 5 bases and the J gene lost 0 bases, with 12 bases spanning the gap. This CDR3 is built from 15 residues. The same data also went into a second study, on T cells of mothers and their children.

Sequencing was done on a sample of blood. This chain uses TRBV12-3 or TRBV12-4 with TRBJ2-3; D unresolved. The origin of this receptor is a girl aged 2-15 years in good health. This CDR3 is CASSPNSRSTDTQYF. The CDR3 nucleotides are TGTGCCAGCAGTCCAAACTCCCGAAGCACAGATACGCAGTATTTT.